This T cell receptor (beta chain) was recovered during a study of blood T cell repertoires in COVID-19. Study-wide background: Spain, Italy and the United States supplied samples that represented acute and convalescent COVID-19.

This CDR3 is 15 amino acids long. Germline CDR1 is SQVTM and CDR2 is ANQGSEA. Deletions cut 6 bases from V and 7 bases from J, with 22 bases between. In the study's own analysis: Estimated nucleated cell counts came from reference gene primer amplification. Profiling relied on immunoSEQ multiplex PCR, and the TCRdb table lists in-frame clones only, not all of them. V and J calls and clone size follow that table, whereas D and trimming were derived from the DNA. The data contain a few hundred thousand clones, around 83% of them singletons. Self-reported history from a screening survey and questionnaire set each donor's cohort. Two negative PCRs, clearance, or symptom resolution were required of recovered Cohort 3 donors.

The sequenced sample was PBMCs or T cells enriched from blood (not recorded which). The V and J genes are TRBV29-1 and TRBJ2-1; perhaps TRBD1 as D (5 bases). The source is a woman aged 50 to 65 who had recovered from COVID-19. This CDR3 is CSVPPGHPAGNEQFF. The DNA of the CDR3 is TGCAGCGTCCCGCCCGGACACCCCGCCGGTAATGAGCAGTTCTTC.